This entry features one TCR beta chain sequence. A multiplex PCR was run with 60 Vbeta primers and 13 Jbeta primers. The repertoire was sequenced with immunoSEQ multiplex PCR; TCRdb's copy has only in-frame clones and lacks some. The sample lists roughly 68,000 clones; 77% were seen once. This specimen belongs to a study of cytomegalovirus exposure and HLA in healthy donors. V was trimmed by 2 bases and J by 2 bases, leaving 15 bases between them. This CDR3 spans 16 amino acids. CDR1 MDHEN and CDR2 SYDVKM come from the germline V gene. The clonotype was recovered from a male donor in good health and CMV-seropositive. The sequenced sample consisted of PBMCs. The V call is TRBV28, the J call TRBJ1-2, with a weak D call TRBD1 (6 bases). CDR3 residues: CASSLGTPQRNYGYTF. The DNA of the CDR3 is TGTGCCAGCAGTTTAGGGACACCCCAAAGAAACTATGGCTACACCTTC.